What follows are 24 T cell receptor beta chains derived from one specimen sequenced in a study of blood T cell repertoires in COVID-19. Clones were sequenced by immunoSEQ multiplex PCR, and TCRdb holds only the in-frame ones, with some missing. The sample has approximately 360,000 clones, roughly 89% seen once. The sequenced sample was peripheral blood. The receptors originated from a man between 18 and 35 years old with active or convalescent COVID-19.

CDR3 in amino acids: CASRASYEQYF. Written as DNA, the CDR3 is TGTGCCAGCAGGGCCTCCTACGAGCAGTACTTC. The chain couples TRBV2 to TRBJ2-7; D is uncertain. The CDR3 runs to 11 residues. The V and J ends lost 6 bases and 0 bases respectively, with 3 bases between them. Per the germline V gene, CDR1 is SNHLY and CDR2 is FYNNEI.

The rearrangement uses TRBV6-1 and TRBJ1-6; tentative D call: TRBD1 (6 bases). Per the germline V gene, CDR1 is MNHNS and CDR2 is SASEGT. V gave up 2 bases and J gave up 4 bases, with 9 bases separating them. The CDR3 totals 15 residues. DNA for the CDR3: TGTGCCAGCAGTGAACCCCAGGGGTATAATTCACCCCTCCACTTT. This gives the protein CASSEPQGYNSPLHF.

The gene calls are TRBV19 and TRBJ2-7, with a possible D match to TRBD1 (6 bases). The germline CDR1 and CDR2 sequences are LNHDA and SQIVND (reference sequence). V was pared by 5 bases and J by 6 bases, with 14 bases between. The CDR3 spans 13 residues. Here the CDR3 DNA reads TGTGCCAGTAGTCCTCCGAAAGGGGGCGAGCAGTACTTC. Residues: CASSPPKGGEQYF.

The chain couples TRBV6-6 to TRBJ1-1; D is perhaps TRBD1 (6 bases). The CDR3 consists of 15 residues. Germline V gene data show CDR1 as MNHNY and CDR2 as SVGAGI (reference sequence). Trimming removed 4 bases at V and 2 bases at J, with 14 bases between. The CDR3 DNA reads TGTGCCAGCAGTTCCTCGGACAGAGCCAACACTGAAGCTTTCTTT. This translates into CASSSSDRANTEAFF.

The chain joins TRBV6-1 to TRBJ2-1, with D possibly matching TRBD1 (5 bases). In germline, CDR1 is MNHNS, CDR2 SASEGT. The CDR3 extends over 14 amino acids. The germline V and J ends were trimmed by 2 bases and 8 bases, with 13 bases remaining between them. CDR3 DNA sequence: TGTGCCAGCAGTGAACAGGACCACAGGTATGAGCAGTTCTTC. Its protein product is CASSEQDHRYEQFF.

The V gene is TRBV6-5, the J gene TRBJ1-2; 8 bases fit TRBD1. The CDR3 has 14 amino acids. In germline, CDR1 is MNHEY, CDR2 SVGAGI. Germline trimming cut 4 bases from V and 6 bases from J; bases unmatched to any gene: 7. The CDR3 here is CASSFTGGRDGYTF. The CDR3 nucleotides are TGTGCCAGCAGTTTCACAGGGGGAAGAGATGGCTACACCTTC.

V gene TRBV7-8 combines with J gene TRBJ2-2; 7 positions match TRBD2. The germline CDR1 and CDR2 sequences are SGHVS and FQNEAQ. This CDR3 is 15 amino acids long. Unmatched junction bases numbered 6, after V lost 3 bases and J lost 5 bases. CDR3: CASSFRRERTGELFF. In DNA form, the CDR3 reads TGTGCCAGCAGCTTCAGGCGGGAGAGGACCGGGGAGCTGTTTTTT.

The rearrangement links TRBV7-2 to TRBJ2-7; a weak D match, TRBD2 (6 bases). The V gene's germline CDR1 is SGHTA and CDR2 FQGNSA. Trimming took 0 bases from V and 7 from J, leaving 13 bases between them. CDR3 size: 14 residues. The CDR3 DNA reads TGTGCCAGCAGCTTAGCCCCGGGACTCCGAGAGCAGTACTTC. Encoded protein: CASSLAPGLREQYF.

The chain is built from TRBV18 and TRBJ2-1; TRBD1 aligns across 10 bases. The CDR3 spans 16 residues. Germline V gene data show CDR1 as KGHSH and CDR2 as LQKENI. The trim removed 2 bases at V and 7 bases at J, leaving 8 bases unmatched. The CDR3 here is CASSPSGQGVSNEQFF. The CDR3 DNA follows: TGTGCCAGCTCACCATCTGGACAGGGGGTTTCTAATGAGCAGTTCTTC.

The chain couples TRBV19 to TRBJ2-3; 10 bases agree with TRBD1. This CDR3 is built from 17 residues. Germline V gene data show CDR1 as LNHDA and CDR2 as SQIVND (reference sequence). With 4 bases clipped from V and 2 bases from J, the junction kept 9 bases outside the gene matches. In DNA form, the CDR3 reads TGTGCCAGTAGTACCCGGGACAGGGGAGTTTTCACAGATACGCAGTATTTT. It specifies CASSTRDRGVFTDTQYF. Filled out from reference TRBV19 and TRBJ2-3, the complete variable domain reads DGGITQSPKYLFRKEGQNVTLSCEQNLNHDAMYWYRQDPGQGLRLIYYSQIVNDFQKGDIAEGYSVSREKKESFPLTVTSAQKNPTAFYLCASSTRDRGVFTDTQYFGPGTRLTVL.

The rearrangement uses TRBV7-9 and TRBJ1-2; possible D gene TRBD1, 5 bases. Between the trimmed V and J ends, which lost 5 bases and 4 bases, there was a span of 14 bases. This CDR3 has 14 amino acids. CDR1 and CDR2 (germline): SEHNR, FQNEAQ (reference sequence). CDR3 bases: TGTGCCAGCAGCCCCGTTGGGGGGATCTATGGCTACACCTTC. Its translation is CASSPVGGIYGYTF.

V gene TRBV29-1 combines with J gene TRBJ1-5; TRBD1 might be the D (5 bases). Germline CDR1 reads SQVTM; CDR2 reads ANQGSEA. The CDR3 spans 13 residues. Trimming removed 3 bases from V and 4 bases from J, with 10 bases in between. The CDR3, as DNA: TGCAGCGTTGACCAGGGTGGAAATCAGCCCCAGCATTTT. This gives the protein CSVDQGGNQPQHF.

The rearrangement links TRBV30 to TRBJ1-1; no definite D call. This CDR3 contains 11 residues. In germline, CDR1 is GTSNPN, CDR2 SVGIG (reference sequence). Trimming pared 3 bases from V and 8 bases from J, leaving 10 bases between. The CDR3 sequence: CAWSSAPEAFF. The CDR3 region has the DNA TGTGCCTGGAGCAGCGCCCCAGAAGCTTTCTTT.

This clone was recorded once. V and J are TRBV5-1 and TRBJ2-7; 10 positions agree with TRBD1. Germline V gene data show CDR1 as SGHRS and CDR2 as YFSETQ. The CDR3 runs to 14 residues. With V trimmed by 5 bases and J by 5 bases, 7 bases remained unmatched. This CDR3 reads CASSYDRGRDEQYF. Written as DNA, the CDR3 is TGCGCCAGCAGTTACGACAGGGGGCGCGACGAGCAGTACTTC.

This chain connects TRBV9 to TRBJ2-7; a possible D gene is TRBD2 (6 bases). Deletions cut 4 bases from V and 2 bases from J, with 13 bases between. The germline V gene encodes CDR1 SGDLS and CDR2 YYNGEE. The CDR3 has 14 amino acids. The CDR3 is CASSSPGLTYEQYF. In DNA, the CDR3 is TGTGCCAGCAGCTCCCCGGGACTTACCTACGAGCAGTACTTC.

The chain uses TRBV15 and TRBJ1-5, with TRBD1 as a possible D gene (6 bases). The V and J ends lost 0 bases and 5 bases respectively, with 20 bases between them. Germline assignment: CDR1 LNHNV and CDR2 YYDKDF (reference sequence). This CDR3 contains 18 residues. The DNA for the CDR3 is TGTGCCACCAGCAGAGATTTGGGGGCGGGGGGTTTGGATCAGCCCCAGCATTTT. Encoded protein: CATSRDLGAGGLDQPQHF.

This chain joins TRBV28 and TRBJ2-1; TRBD2 is a possible D gene (6 bases). CDR3 length equals 18 residues. The germline V gene encodes CDR1 MDHEN and CDR2 SYDVKM. Trimming shortened V by 7 bases and J by 5 bases, and 27 bases separated the two germline ends. The CDR3: CASTEGLDGTPPDNEQFF. CDR3 coding DNA: TGTGCCAGCACCGAGGGACTGGACGGAACCCCCCCGGACAATGAGCAGTTCTTC. The variable domain in full, with the rest retrieved from reference TRBV28 and TRBJ2-1, is DVKVTQSSRYLVKRTGEKVFLECVQDMDHENMFWYRQDPGLGLRLIYFSYDVKMKEKGDIPEGYSVSREKKERFSLILESASTNQTSMYLCASTEGLDGTPPDNEQFFGPGTRLTVL.

The chain combines TRBV10-2 with TRBJ2-1; TRBD2 aligns across 8 bases. This CDR3 has 17 amino acids. Trimming cost V 5 bases and J 0 bases; bases outside gene matches: 9. The germline CDR1 and CDR2 sequences are WSHSY and SAAADI. In DNA, the CDR3 is TGCGCCAGCAGTCATATTAGGCGGGAGGCCTCCTACAATGAGCAGTTCTTC. The encoded protein is CASSHIRREASYNEQFF.

On this clone itself: Other nucleotide sequences from this sample produce the same CDR3. Here the CDR3 reads CASSHRNQPQHF. The CDR3 coding sequence is TGTGCCAGCAGCCACCGGAATCAGCCCCAGCATTTT. The chain employs TRBV12-3 or TRBV12-4 and TRBJ1-5, with D uncertain. This CDR3 has 12 residues. V shed 6 bases and J shed 4 bases, with 7 bases lying between them.

This rearrangement joins TRBV4-1 to TRBJ2-4; unclear D gene. V shed 5 bases and J shed 5 bases, with 10 bases lying between them. The CDR3 covers 13 residues. The germline V gene has CDR1 MGHRA and CDR2 YSYEKL. This CDR3 is CASSSLRENIQYF. CDR3 DNA sequence: TGCGCCAGCAGCAGCTTACGGGAAAACATTCAGTACTTC.

This clone appeared a single time. V and J are TRBV4-3 and TRBJ2-3; 8 nucleotides agree with TRBD2. Germline values: CDR1 LGHNA, CDR2 YSLEER. V lost 2 bases, J lost 7 bases, and 5 bases stayed unmatched. The CDR3 contains 14 residues. The CDR3 region is CASSQTRLAYTQYF. The CDR3 coding sequence is TGCGCCAGCAGCCAAACGCGACTAGCGTATACGCAGTATTTT.

V and J are TRBV7-9 and TRBJ2-7; 8 bases agree with TRBD1. Trimming removed 5 bases from V and 8 bases from J; junction bases left unmatched: 11. The CDR3 runs to 14 residues. From germline, CDR1 is SEHNR and CDR2 FQNEAQ (reference sequence). CDR3: CASSPVTGDRQQYF. The CDR3 nucleotides read TGTGCCAGCAGCCCCGTAACGGGGGACAGGCAGCAGTACTTC.

This clone was seen a few times. V is TRBV2 and J is TRBJ1-5; possible D gene TRBD1, 5 bases. The CDR3 consists of 16 residues. Between the trimmed V and J ends, which lost 6 bases and 0 bases, there was a span of 15 bases. Germline assignment: CDR1 SNHLY and CDR2 FYNNEI. CDR3 in amino acids: CASRAPGDSSNQPQHF. The CDR3 DNA sequence: TGTGCCAGCAGGGCCCCGGGGGATTCTAGCAATCAGCCCCAGCATTTT.

The rearrangement links TRBV7-9 to TRBJ2-1, with 8 bases lining up with TRBD1. This CDR3 spans 15 amino acids. The V gene end was trimmed by 1 base and the J gene end by 8 bases; junction bases not matched to a gene: 7. In germline, CDR1 is SEHNR, CDR2 FQNEAQ (reference sequence). For the CDR3, the DNA is TGTGCCAGCAGCTTAGACAGGGGGAGTAGGTATGAGCAGTTCTTC. It encodes CASSLDRGSRYEQFF.